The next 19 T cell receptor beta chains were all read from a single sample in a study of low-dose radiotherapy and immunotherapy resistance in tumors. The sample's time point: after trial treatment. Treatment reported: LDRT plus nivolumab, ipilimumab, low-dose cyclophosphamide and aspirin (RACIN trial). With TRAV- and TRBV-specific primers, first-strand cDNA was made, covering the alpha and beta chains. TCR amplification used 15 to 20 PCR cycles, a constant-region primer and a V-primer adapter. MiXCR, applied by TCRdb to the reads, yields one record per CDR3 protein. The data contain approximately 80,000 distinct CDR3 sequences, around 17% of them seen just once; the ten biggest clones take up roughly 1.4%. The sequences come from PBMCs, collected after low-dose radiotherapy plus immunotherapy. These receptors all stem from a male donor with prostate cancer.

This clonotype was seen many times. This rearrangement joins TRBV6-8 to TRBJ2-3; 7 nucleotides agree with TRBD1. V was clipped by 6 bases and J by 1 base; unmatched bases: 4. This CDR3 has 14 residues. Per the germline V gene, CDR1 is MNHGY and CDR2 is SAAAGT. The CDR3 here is CASSSRGRTDTQYF. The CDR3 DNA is TGTGCCAGCAGCTCAAGGGGGCGCACAGATACGCAGTATTTT.

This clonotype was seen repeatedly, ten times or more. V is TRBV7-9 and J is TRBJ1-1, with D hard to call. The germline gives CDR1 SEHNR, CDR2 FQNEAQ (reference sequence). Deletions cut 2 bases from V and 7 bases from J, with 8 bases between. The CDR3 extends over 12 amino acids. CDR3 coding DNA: TGTGCCAGCAGCTTAATCGCTGGTGAAGCTTTCTTT. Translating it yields CASSLIAGEAFF.

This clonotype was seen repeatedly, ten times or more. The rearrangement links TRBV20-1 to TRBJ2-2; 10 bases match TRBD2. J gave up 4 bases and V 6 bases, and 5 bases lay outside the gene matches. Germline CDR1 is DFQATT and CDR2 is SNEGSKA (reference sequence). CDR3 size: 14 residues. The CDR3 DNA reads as TGCAGTGCCTTTACTAGCGGGGCCACCGGGGAGCTGTTTTTT. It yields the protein CSAFTSGATGELFF.

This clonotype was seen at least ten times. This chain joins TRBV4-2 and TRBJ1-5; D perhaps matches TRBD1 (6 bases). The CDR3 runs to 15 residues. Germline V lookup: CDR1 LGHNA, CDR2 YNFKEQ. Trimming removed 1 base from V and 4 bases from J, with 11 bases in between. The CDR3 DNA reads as TGTGCCAGCAGCCAAGTTACAGGGAGAAATCAGCCCCAGCATTTT. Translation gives CASSQVTGRNQPQHF.

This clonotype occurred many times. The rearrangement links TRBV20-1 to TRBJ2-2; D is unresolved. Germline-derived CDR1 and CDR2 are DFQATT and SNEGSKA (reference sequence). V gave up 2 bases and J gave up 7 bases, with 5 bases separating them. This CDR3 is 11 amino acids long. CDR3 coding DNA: TGCAGTGCTAGACGCGTCGGGGAGCTGTTTTTT. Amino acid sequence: CSARRVGELFF.

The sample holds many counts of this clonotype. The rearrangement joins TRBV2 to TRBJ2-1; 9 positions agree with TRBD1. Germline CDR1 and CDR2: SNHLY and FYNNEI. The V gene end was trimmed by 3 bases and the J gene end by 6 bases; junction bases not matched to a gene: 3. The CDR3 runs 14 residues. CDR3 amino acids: CASSERQGVNEQFF. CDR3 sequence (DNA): TGTGCCAGCAGTGAGAGACAGGGGGTCAATGAGCAGTTCTTC.

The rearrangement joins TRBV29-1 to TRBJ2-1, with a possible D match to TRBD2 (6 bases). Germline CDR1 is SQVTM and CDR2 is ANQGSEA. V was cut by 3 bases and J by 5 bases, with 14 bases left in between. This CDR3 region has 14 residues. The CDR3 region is CSVEGWGEDNEQFF. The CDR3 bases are TGCAGCGTTGAGGGGTGGGGGGAGGACAATGAGCAGTTCTTC.

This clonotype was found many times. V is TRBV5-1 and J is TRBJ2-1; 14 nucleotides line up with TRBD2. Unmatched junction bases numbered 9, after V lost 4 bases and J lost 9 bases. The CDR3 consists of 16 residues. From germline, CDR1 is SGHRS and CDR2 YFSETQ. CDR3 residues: CASSPQAGTSGSEQFF. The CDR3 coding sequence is TGCGCCAGCAGCCCGCAAGCCGGGACTAGCGGGAGTGAGCAGTTCTTC.

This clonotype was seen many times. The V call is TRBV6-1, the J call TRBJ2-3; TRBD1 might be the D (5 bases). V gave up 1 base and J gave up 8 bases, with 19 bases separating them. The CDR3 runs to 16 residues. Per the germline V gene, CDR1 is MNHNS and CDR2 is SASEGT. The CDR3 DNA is TGTGCCAGCAGTGAAGATCAGGGCCACGGATTTGGTACGCAGTATTTT. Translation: CASSEDQGHGFGTQYF.

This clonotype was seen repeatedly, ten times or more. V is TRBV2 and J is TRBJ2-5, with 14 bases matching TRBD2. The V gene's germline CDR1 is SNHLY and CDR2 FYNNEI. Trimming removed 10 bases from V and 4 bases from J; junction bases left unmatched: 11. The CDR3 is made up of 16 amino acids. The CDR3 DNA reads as TGTGCCACAGAGACCGGGACTAGCGGGAGTTCAGAGACCCAGTACTTC. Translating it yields CATETGTSGSSETQYF.

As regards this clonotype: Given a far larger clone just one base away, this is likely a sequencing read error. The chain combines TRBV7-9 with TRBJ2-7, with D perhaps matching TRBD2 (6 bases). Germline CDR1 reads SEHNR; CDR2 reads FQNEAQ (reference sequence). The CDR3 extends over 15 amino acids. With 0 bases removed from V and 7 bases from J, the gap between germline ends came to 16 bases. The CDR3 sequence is CASSLAEGVKNEQYF. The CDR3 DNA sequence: TGTGCCAGCAGCTTAGCGGAGGGAGTAAAAAATGAGCAGTACTTC.

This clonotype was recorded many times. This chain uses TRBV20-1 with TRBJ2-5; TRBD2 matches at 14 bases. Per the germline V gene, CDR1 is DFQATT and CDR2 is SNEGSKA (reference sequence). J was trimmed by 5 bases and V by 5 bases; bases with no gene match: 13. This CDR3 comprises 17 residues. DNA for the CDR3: TGCAGTGCTCTTGGCGGGGGACTAGCGGGAGTCTGGGAGACCCAGTACTTC. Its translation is CSALGGGLAGVWETQYF.

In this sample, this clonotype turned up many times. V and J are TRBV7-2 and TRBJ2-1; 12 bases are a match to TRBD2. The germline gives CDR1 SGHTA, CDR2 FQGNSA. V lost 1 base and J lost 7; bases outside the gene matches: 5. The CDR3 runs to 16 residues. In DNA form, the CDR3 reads TGTGCCAGCAGCTTAGAATCTAGCGGGAGGGCGAATGAGCAGTTCTTC. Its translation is CASSLESSGRANEQFF.

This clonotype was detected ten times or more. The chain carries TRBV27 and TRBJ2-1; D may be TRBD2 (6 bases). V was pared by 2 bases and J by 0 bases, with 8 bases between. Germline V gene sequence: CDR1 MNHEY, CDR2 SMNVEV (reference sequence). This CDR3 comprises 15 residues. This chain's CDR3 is CASSLRGSSYNEQFF. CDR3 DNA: TGTGCCAGCAGTTTACGGGGGAGCTCCTACAATGAGCAGTTCTTC.

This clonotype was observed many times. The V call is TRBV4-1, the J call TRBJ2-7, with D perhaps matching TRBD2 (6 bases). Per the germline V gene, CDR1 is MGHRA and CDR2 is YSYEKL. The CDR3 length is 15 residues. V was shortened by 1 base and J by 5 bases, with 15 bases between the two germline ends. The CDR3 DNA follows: TGCGCCAGCAGCCAAGCGTCCAGCCTAGCGAACGAGCAGTACTTC. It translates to CASSQASSLANEQYF.

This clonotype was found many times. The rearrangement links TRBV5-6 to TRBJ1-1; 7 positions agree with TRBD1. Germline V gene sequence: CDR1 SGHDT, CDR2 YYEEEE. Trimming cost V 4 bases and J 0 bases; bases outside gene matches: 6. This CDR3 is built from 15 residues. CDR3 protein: CASSEGTVLNTEAFF. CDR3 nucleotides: TGTGCCAGCAGCGAGGGGACAGTTTTGAACACTGAAGCTTTCTTT.

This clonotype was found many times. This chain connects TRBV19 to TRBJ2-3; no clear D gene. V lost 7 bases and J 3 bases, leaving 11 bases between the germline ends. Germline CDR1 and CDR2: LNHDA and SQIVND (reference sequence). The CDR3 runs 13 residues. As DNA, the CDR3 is TGTGCCAGTAAGTCGGGTCAGACAGATACGCAGTATTTT. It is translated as CASKSGQTDTQYF.

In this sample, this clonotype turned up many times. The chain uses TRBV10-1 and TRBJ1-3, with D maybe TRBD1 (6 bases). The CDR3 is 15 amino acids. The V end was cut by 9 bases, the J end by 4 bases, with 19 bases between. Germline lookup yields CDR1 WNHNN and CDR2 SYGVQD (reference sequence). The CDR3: CARGSQGRAGNTIYF. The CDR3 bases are TGCGCCAGAGGATCTCAGGGGAGGGCCGGAAACACCATATATTTT.

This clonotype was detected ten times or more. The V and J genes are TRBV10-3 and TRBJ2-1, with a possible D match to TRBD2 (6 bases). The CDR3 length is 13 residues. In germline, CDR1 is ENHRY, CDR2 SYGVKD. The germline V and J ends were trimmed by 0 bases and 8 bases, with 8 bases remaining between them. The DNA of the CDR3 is TGTGCCATCAGTGAGTCATTAGCGGATGAGCAGTTCTTC. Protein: CAISESLADEQFF.